This T cell receptor beta chain was captured by sequencing in a study of blood T cell repertoires in COVID-19. Measured with immunoSEQ multiplex PCR; TCRdb has only the in-frame clones, and not every one. The data show about 340,000 clones, about 93% seen once. This receptor was taken from a woman younger than 35 who had recovered from COVID-19. The sequencing input was peripheral blood.

CDR3 residues: CATSRVAGQGTNTEAFF. The CDR3 bases are TGTGCCACCAGCAGAGTAGCGGGACAGGGTACTAACACTGAAGCTTTCTTT. J is TRBJ1-1 and V is TRBV15, with TRBD1 identical over 9 bases. Per germline, CDR1 LNHNV and CDR2 YYDKDF (reference sequence). J was trimmed by 2 bases and V by 1 base; bases with no gene match: 8. CDR3 length equals 17 residues.